The present T cell receptor (beta chain) was sequenced within a study of blood T cell repertoires in COVID-19. Clones were read by immunoSEQ multiplex PCR, and TCRdb kept only the in-frame ones, dropping some. The repertoire holds around 250,000 clones, with about 89% as singletons. The CDR3 spans 17 residues. Trimming stripped 7 bases from V and 3 bases from J, with 25 bases between. Germline CDR1 MDHEN, CDR2 SYDVKM. This TCR was recovered from a young woman who had recovered from COVID-19. The rearrangement uses TRBV28 and TRBJ2-7, with a possible D match to TRBD2 (5 bases). Sequencing was performed on PBMCs or T cells enriched from blood (not recorded which). CDR3 nucleotides: TGTGCCAGCATGAAAAGGGTCCAGCGGCGACCTCACTACGAGCAGTACTTC. Translated: CASMKRVQRRPHYEQYF.